A selection of T cell receptor beta chains follows, all from one sample in a study of shared clonotypes between healthy human individuals. Method: immunoSEQ multiplex PCR; TCRdb's copy keeps in-frame clones and lacks some. The sample gives 700,000 to 950,000 clones, just over 95% of which show up once; less than 0.25% is in the top ten. The sample was naive CD8+ T cells sorted from blood. The receptors here all came from a man aged 30 to 45 in good health. Both conserved end residues are part of each CDR3. Fields, in order: V gene, clone size, D gene, J gene, CDR3 protein, CDR3 DNA. A D gene is named only where the DNA matches it firmly. Clone size is stated in some rows and not others, as once, few, many or a class when expanded.

V: TRBV7-9; size: .; D: .; J: TRBJ2-5; CDR3: CASSLLGVQETQYF; DNA: TGTGCCAGCAGCTTATTAGGGGTTCAGGAGACCCAGTACTTC
V: TRBV6-6; size: .; D: .; J: TRBJ1-2; CDR3: CASSEGDRPNYGYTF; DNA: TGTGCCAGCAGTGAGGGGGACCGCCCTAACTATGGCTACACCTTC
V: TRBV11-2; size: .; D: TRBD1; J: TRBJ2-7; CDR3: CASSFGTGAKQYF; DNA: TGTGCCAGCAGCTTCGGGACAGGGGCGAAACAGTACTTC
V: TRBV7-9; size: .; D: TRBD1; J: TRBJ1-5; CDR3: CASSQGQGAINQPQHF; DNA: TGTGCCAGCAGCCAGGGACAGGGGGCGATCAATCAGCCCCAGCATTTT
V: TRBV7-9; size: .; D: TRBD2; J: TRBJ2-3; CDR3: CASSPSLTPGLILDTQYF; DNA: TGTGCCAGCAGCCCTTCTTTAACACCGGGACTAATTCTTGATACGCAGTATTTT
V: TRBV4-1; size: .; D: .; J: TRBJ2-2; CDR3: CASSQDRTDTLDTGELFF; DNA: TGCGCCAGCAGCCAAGATAGGACAGACACCCTGGACACCGGGGAGCTGTTTTTT
V: TRBV27; size: .; D: TRBD2; J: TRBJ2-5; CDR3: CASSLDGPRSGSVDQETQYF; DNA: TGTGCCAGCAGTTTAGACGGGCCGAGGAGCGGGAGTGTGGATCAAGAGACCCAGTACTTC
V: TRBV27; size: .; D: TRBD2; J: TRBJ2-7; CDR3: CASKLAGAYEQYF; DNA: TGTGCCAGCAAACTAGCGGGAGCCTACGAGCAGTACTTC
V: TRBV5-1; size: .; D: .; J: TRBJ2-7; CDR3: CASSGTTDYGEQYF; DNA: TGCGCCAGCAGCGGGACGACAGACTACGGGGAGCAGTACTTC
V: TRBV7-8; size: once; D: .; J: TRBJ2-5; CDR3: CASSLWRALRETQYF; DNA: TGTGCCAGCAGCTTATGGCGGGCCCTTAGAGAGACCCAGTACTTC
V: TRBV15; size: .; D: .; J: TRBJ1-5; CDR3: CATSGLSHQPQHF; DNA: TGTGCCACCAGCGGTTTATCGCATCAGCCCCAGCATTTT
V: TRBV5-8; size: .; D: .; J: TRBJ2-7; CDR3: CASSLQGAWGSYEQYF; DNA: TGTGCCAGCAGCCTCCAAGGGGCCTGGGGCTCCTACGAGCAGTACTTC
V: TRBV7-2; size: .; D: TRBD1; J: TRBJ2-1; CDR3: CASSLVGTGGRRLHSEFF; DNA: TGTGCCAGCAGCTTAGTTGGGACAGGGGGCCGTAGACTCCACTCGGAGTTCTTC
V: TRBV11-1; size: .; D: TRBD1; J: TRBJ2-4; CDR3: CASSLGGQGDKNIQYF; DNA: TGTGCCAGCAGCTTAGGGGGACAGGGTGATAAAAACATTCAGTACTTC
V: TRBV18; size: .; D: .; J: TRBJ2-1; CDR3: CASSPPTPEGNEQFF; DNA: TGTGCCAGCTCACCACCGACGCCGGAGGGGAATGAGCAGTTCTTC
V: TRBV29-1; size: .; D: TRBD2; J: TRBJ2-2; CDR3: CSAVVRGRGVRTGELFF; DNA: TGCAGCGCCGTCGTTCGCGGGAGAGGGGTGAGGACCGGGGAGCTGTTTTTT
V: TRBV5-1; size: .; D: .; J: TRBJ2-3; CDR3: CASSSFGAFKDTQYF; DNA: TGCGCCAGCAGTTCCTTCGGAGCGTTTAAAGATACGCAGTATTTT
V: TRBV2; size: .; D: .; J: TRBJ2-7; CDR3: CASSASWEQYF; DNA: TGTGCCAGCAGCGCTTCATGGGAGCAGTACTTC
V: TRBV9; size: once; D: TRBD2; J: TRBJ2-5; CDR3: CASSPGGLAEETQYF; DNA: TGTGCCAGCAGCCCAGGGGGACTAGCGGAAGAGACCCAGTACTTC
V: TRBV14; size: .; D: .; J: TRBJ2-3; CDR3: CAISTDTQYF; DNA: TGTGCCATTTCGACAGATACGCAGTATTTT
V: TRBV29-1; size: .; D: TRBD1; J: TRBJ1-2; CDR3: CSVVQGDHYGYTF; DNA: TGCAGCGTGGTACAGGGGGATCACTATGGCTACACCTTC
V: TRBV5-1; size: .; D: TRBD1; J: TRBJ1-5; CDR3: CASSWTGDQPQHF; DNA: TGCGCCAGCAGCTGGACAGGAGATCAGCCCCAGCATTTT
V: TRBV4-3; size: .; D: .; J: TRBJ2-1; CDR3: CASSQDLAGEQFF; DNA: TGCGCCAGCAGCCAAGATCTGGCTGGTGAGCAGTTCTTC
V: TRBV7-9; size: .; D: .; J: TRBJ2-2; CDR3: CASSLERTNTGELFF; DNA: TGTGCCAGCAGCTTAGAAAGGACCAACACCGGGGAGCTGTTTTTT
V: TRBV2; size: once; D: TRBD2; J: TRBJ2-5; CDR3: CASSVAGGPQETQYF; DNA: TGTGCCAGCAGTGTAGCGGGAGGCCCGCAAGAGACCCAGTACTTC
V: TRBV14; size: .; D: .; J: TRBJ2-3; CDR3: CASSQDLTRPHTDTQYF; DNA: TGTGCCAGCAGCCAAGATTTGACTCGTCCCCACACAGATACGCAGTATTTT
V: TRBV19; size: .; D: .; J: TRBJ2-2; CDR3: CASSTPTLGIGELFF; DNA: TGTGCCAGTAGTACCCCTACGCTAGGAATCGGGGAGCTGTTTTTT
V: TRBV27; size: .; D: .; J: TRBJ2-7; CDR3: CASSFRGTAYEQYF; DNA: TGTGCCAGCAGTTTCCGCGGGACGGCCTACGAGCAGTACTTC
V: TRBV11-2; size: .; D: .; J: TRBJ2-3; CDR3: CANSLPPGLDSTDTQYF; DNA: TGTGCCAACAGCTTACCCCCGGGACTCGATAGCACAGATACGCAGTATTTT
V: TRBV18; size: .; D: .; J: TRBJ2-3; CDR3: CASSPPYVSTQYF; DNA: TGTGCCAGCTCACCACCTTACGTGAGTACGCAGTATTTT
V: TRBV4-1; size: .; D: .; J: TRBJ2-3; CDR3: CASSQEERGTDTQYF; DNA: TGCGCCAGCAGCCAAGAAGAACGTGGCACAGATACGCAGTATTTT
V: TRBV7-9; size: .; D: .; J: TRBJ1-5; CDR3: CASSSRTDGGNQPQHF; DNA: TGTGCCAGCAGCTCGAGGACAGACGGGGGCAATCAGCCCCAGCATTTT
V: TRBV27; size: .; D: TRBD2; J: TRBJ2-7; CDR3: CASGPGLAGGYEQYF; DNA: TGTGCCAGCGGACCCGGACTAGCGGGAGGTTACGAGCAGTACTTC
V: TRBV21-1; size: .; D: .; J: TRBJ1-1; CDR3: CASSKRGVRTDMNGTEAFF; DNA: TGTGCCAGCAGCAAACGGGGGGTAAGGACAGACATGAATGGCACTGAAGCTTTCTTT
V: TRBV7-9; size: .; D: TRBD2; J: TRBJ2-7; CDR3: CASSSGLAGLEPSYEQYF; DNA: TGTGCCAGCAGCTCGGGACTAGCGGGGTTAGAACCCTCCTACGAGCAGTACTTC
V: TRBV7-9; size: .; D: .; J: TRBJ2-7; CDR3: CASSAKSSYEQYF; DNA: TGTGCCAGCAGCGCAAAGTCCTCCTACGAGCAGTACTTC
V: TRBV5-6; size: .; D: .; J: TRBJ1-2; CDR3: CASSLDQNYGYTF; DNA: TGTGCCAGCAGCTTGGACCAGAACTATGGCTACACCTTC
V: TRBV7-9; size: .; D: .; J: TRBJ1-5; CDR3: CASSHTMLGQPQHF; DNA: TGTGCCAGCAGCCACACGATGCTCGGACAGCCCCAGCATTTT
V: TRBV14; size: .; D: TRBD2; J: TRBJ2-1; CDR3: CASSSPSGRKNEQFF; DNA: TGTGCCAGCAGCTCCCCTAGCGGGAGGAAGAATGAGCAGTTCTTC
V: TRBV6-5; size: .; D: .; J: TRBJ1-5; CDR3: CASSYANPPAPQHF; DNA: TGTGCCAGCAGTTACGCCAATCCCCCGGCGCCCCAGCATTTT
V: TRBV7-6; size: .; D: .; J: TRBJ2-7; CDR3: CASSNRQGGHEQYF; DNA: TGTGCCAGCAGCAACCGACAGGGAGGGCACGAGCAGTACTTC
V: TRBV13; size: .; D: .; J: TRBJ2-7; CDR3: CASSLGGLGGYEQYF; DNA: TGTGCCAGCAGCTTAGGGGGACTGGGAGGATACGAGCAGTACTTC
V: TRBV6-5; size: .; D: .; J: TRBJ2-3; CDR3: CASNGLSTDTQYF; DNA: TGTGCCAGCAACGGTCTTAGCACAGATACGCAGTATTTT
V: TRBV4-3; size: .; D: TRBD2; J: TRBJ2-3; CDR3: CASSQDRTAGGEQYF; DNA: TGCGCCAGCAGCCAAGATAGGACCGCTGGGGGGGAGCAGTATTTT
V: TRBV29-1; size: .; D: .; J: TRBJ2-7; CDR3: CSVEDRGQSYEQYF; DNA: TGCAGCGTTGAAGATCGTGGACAGTCCTACGAGCAGTACTTC
V: TRBV11-1; size: .; D: TRBD1; J: TRBJ2-2; CDR3: CASSLRDRGRTGELFF; DNA: TGTGCCAGCAGCCTCCGGGACAGGGGGCGAACCGGGGAGCTGTTTTTT
V: TRBV11-2; size: .; D: .; J: TRBJ2-2; CDR3: CASKTANTGELFF; DNA: TGTGCCAGCAAGACAGCGAACACCGGGGAGCTGTTTTTT
V: TRBV7-8; size: .; D: .; J: TRBJ2-7; CDR3: CASSLAGGELYEQYF; DNA: TGTGCCAGCAGCTTAGCAGGGGGAGAACTCTACGAGCAGTACTTC
V: TRBV4-1; size: .; D: .; J: TRBJ2-3; CDR3: CASSQISGSTDTQYF; DNA: TGCGCCAGCAGCCAAATTAGCGGTAGCACAGATACGCAGTATTTT
V: TRBV7-9; size: .; D: .; J: TRBJ2-7; CDR3: CASRNTGTKVTYEQYF; DNA: TGTGCCAGCAGAAATACCGGGACAAAAGTTACCTACGAGCAGTACTTC
V: TRBV27; size: .; D: .; J: TRBJ2-6; CDR3: CASSILGSRANVLTF; DNA: TGTGCCAGCTCCATATTGGGATCTAGGGCCAACGTCCTGACTTTC